Below, 26 T cell receptor beta chains from the same sample are listed, as sequenced in a study of human T cells and chemical hapten exposure. Indicated time point: patch test 1, 2 weeks after DPC sensitization. Treatment given: therapeutic diphenylcyclopropenone sensitization with weekly scalp DPC. Total RNA was extracted from unfractionated whole blood. Via MiXCR, TCRdb re-called the RACE reads, giving one row per CDR3 protein. The sample gives 30,000 to 40,000 distinct CDR3 sequences, 5.5% to 8% of which show up once; 8% to 9.5% is in the top ten. The input for sequencing was whole blood, taken in connection with sensitization to the hapten diphenylcyclopropenone (DPC). These receptors all stem from a woman between 25 and 40 years old with alopecia areata. Some clones in this sample may be carry-over from other donors' samples.

V is TRBV4-1 and J is TRBJ2-7; D assignment may be TRBD1 or TRBD2 (5 bases each). This CDR3 is built from 15 residues. Germline V gene lookup returns CDR1 MGHRA and CDR2 YSYEKL. Between the trimmed V and J ends, which lost 6 bases and 2 bases, there was a span of 17 bases. The CDR3 DNA is TGCGCCAGCAGTCATTCCGGGACCGGGGCCTACGAGCAGTACTTC. Its protein is CASSHSGTGAYEQYF.

This clonotype has ten or more counts. The CDR3 bases are TGTGCCAGCAGTTCGGGACAGACCATTGAAAAACTGTTTTTT. Protein product: CASSSGQTIEKLFF. The chain employs TRBV12-3 or TRBV12-4 and TRBJ1-4; TRBD1 agrees at 7 bases. V lost 4 bases and J lost 7; bases outside the gene matches: 6. This CDR3 is 14 amino acids long.

This clonotype was observed at least ten times. The rearrangement uses TRBV27 and TRBJ1-6; TRBD1 is a possible D gene (5 bases). The CDR3 loop spans 15 amino acids. The V gene lost 5 bases and the J gene lost 5 bases, with 13 bases spanning the gap. CDR1 MNHEY and CDR2 SMNVEV come from the germline V gene (reference sequence). CDR3 nucleotide sequence: TGTGCCAGCAGTCCTAGCAGGGCCGATAATTCACCCCTCCACTTT. Its translation is CASSPSRADNSPLHF.

This clonotype has at least ten counts. The chain employs TRBV10-3 and TRBJ1-1; 8 nucleotides match TRBD1. The length of the CDR3 is 13 residues. Germline CDR1 is ENHRY and CDR2 is SYGVKD. V lost 6 bases to trimming and J lost 0 bases; unmatched junction nucleotides: 0. The CDR3 loop reads CAIRQGVNTEAFF. CDR3 nucleotides: TGTGCCATCAGACAGGGGGTGAACACTGAAGCTTTCTTT.

This clonotype was picked up a small number of times. This chain links TRBV7-9 with TRBJ1-3, with D perhaps matching TRBD1 (6 bases). This CDR3 is built from 15 residues. Germline V lookup: CDR1 SEHNR, CDR2 FQNEAQ (reference sequence). Trimming left V 3 bases short and J 4 bases short, with 13 bases between. DNA for the CDR3: TGTGCCAGCAGCTTGGGGGGGCTAGAAGGAAACACCATATATTTT. Its protein product is CASSLGGLEGNTIYF. The whole variable domain, remainder taken from reference TRBV7-9 and TRBJ1-3, is DTGVSQNPRHKITKRGQNVTFRCDPISEHNRLYWYRQTLGQGPEFLTYFQNEAQLEKSRLLSDRFSAERPKGSFSTLEIQRTEQGDSAMYLCASSLGGLEGNTIYFGEGSWLTVV.

This clonotype was recorded many times. The chain carries TRBV3-1 and TRBJ2-3; TRBD1 matches 8 bases. The V gene end was trimmed by 2 bases and the J gene end by 9 bases; junction bases not matched to a gene: 1. Germline lookup yields CDR1 LGHDT and CDR2 YNNKEL (reference sequence). The CDR3 consists of 12 residues. CDR3: CASSQQGATQYF. DNA for the CDR3: TGTGCCAGCAGCCAACAGGGGGCGACGCAGTATTTT.

The chain couples TRBV20-1 to TRBJ2-7; 9 nucleotides match TRBD1. The germline gives CDR1 DFQATT, CDR2 SNEGSKA (reference sequence). V lost 0 bases and J lost 2; bases outside the gene matches: 8. The CDR3 extends over 16 amino acids. The CDR3 loop reads CSARDPSGTGPYEQYF. The DNA of the CDR3 is TGCAGTGCTAGAGATCCGTCCGGGACAGGGCCCTACGAGCAGTACTTC.

This clonotype was observed a few times. This sequence joins TRBV19 and TRBJ2-3; TRBD2 aligns across 12 bases. Germline loops: CDR1 LNHDA, CDR2 SQIVND (reference sequence). J was trimmed by 2 bases and V by 8 bases; bases with no gene match: 2. The CDR3 has 14 residues. CDR3 sequence (DNA): TGTGCCAGTCGACTAGCGGGGGACACAGATACGCAGTATTTT. This codes for CASRLAGDTDTQYF.

This clonotype is categorized as medium-sized. This chain connects TRBV28 to TRBJ1-4; D is ambiguous. Germline values: CDR1 MDHEN, CDR2 SYDVKM. The V end lost 5 bases, the J end lost 7 bases, and 11 bases lay between the germline ends. CDR3 length: 13 amino acids. This CDR3 reads CASSPTTREKLFF. The DNA for the CDR3 is TGTGCCAGCAGTCCGACGACCCGTGAAAAACTGTTTTTT. Full variable domain (outside the CDR3, taken from reference TRBV28 and TRBJ1-4): DVKVTQSSRYLVKRTGEKVFLECVQDMDHENMFWYRQDPGLGLRLIYFSYDVKMKEKGDIPEGYSVSREKKERFSLILESASTNQTSMYLCASSPTTREKLFFGSGTQLSVL.

This clonotype has a count of ten or more. The V gene is TRBV20-1, the J gene TRBJ1-1, with 7 bases fitting TRBD1. The CDR3 totals 11 residues. After removal of 6 bases from V and 7 bases from J, the junction contained 5 bases not matched to a gene. Germline V gene data show CDR1 as DFQATT and CDR2 as SNEGSKA (reference sequence). CDR3 nucleotides: TGCAGTGCGTACAGGGGCCGTGAAGCTTTCTTT. This encodes CSAYRGREAFF.

The CDR3 bases are TGTGCCAGCAGCCCATTGACTGTCCAAGAGACCCAGTACTTC. Its translation is CASSPLTVQETQYF. The V and J genes are TRBV28 and TRBJ2-5; D gene ambiguous. This CDR3 comprises 14 residues. The V and J ends lost 6 bases and 1 base respectively, with 12 bases between them. Germline-derived CDR1 and CDR2 are MDHEN and SYDVKM.

The gene calls are TRBV7-9 and TRBJ2-7, with 7 bases lining up with TRBD1. V dropped 5 bases and J dropped 2; count of bases not matched to a gene: 9. CDR1 SEHNR and CDR2 FQNEAQ come from the germline V gene (reference sequence). This CDR3 comprises 15 residues. The CDR3 region is CASSPEGQWTYEQYF. In nucleotides, the CDR3 is TGTGCCAGCAGCCCTGAGGGACAGTGGACCTACGAGCAGTACTTC.

This clonotype was counted between two and nine times. The genes are TRBV20-1 and TRBJ1-2, with D hard to call. V was trimmed by 3 bases and J by 3 bases, leaving 8 bases between them. This CDR3 spans 12 amino acids. Germline CDR1 reads DFQATT; CDR2 reads SNEGSKA (reference sequence). CDR3 protein: CSASDGYYGYTF. CDR3 bases: TGCAGTGCTAGCGACGGCTACTATGGCTACACCTTC.

This clonotype was counted many times. The chain uses TRBV28 and TRBJ1-5; D gene unclear. Trimming cost V 6 bases and J 9 bases, with 15 bases left between them. The length of the CDR3 is 13 residues. CDR1 and CDR2 from the germline V gene are MDHEN and SYDVKM. The CDR3 loop is CASRGQAQRPQHF. The CDR3 coding sequence is TGTGCCAGCAGAGGGCAGGCCCAAAGGCCCCAGCATTTT.

This clonotype was detected a few times. V is TRBV7-6 and J is TRBJ1-1, with D possibly matching TRBD1 (6 bases). V was cut by 2 bases and J by 4 bases, with 14 bases left in between. The CDR3 extends over 15 amino acids. Germline V lookup: CDR1 SGHVS, CDR2 FNYEAQ. DNA for the CDR3: TGTGCCAGCAGCTTACAGAGGGGCAGGGGCACTGAAGCTTTCTTT. It is translated as CASSLQRGRGTEAFF.

The table lists this clonotype with many counts. The chain is built from TRBV6-5 and TRBJ2-1, with D unclear. This CDR3 contains 13 residues. Between the trimmed V and J ends, which lost 2 bases and 7 bases, there was a span of 9 bases. Germline V gene sequence: CDR1 MNHEY, CDR2 SVGAGI. The CDR3 DNA sequence: TGTGCCAGCAGTTACAGGACCGGGAATGAGCAGTTCTTC. Translation: CASSYRTGNEQFF.

This clonotype was recorded at least ten times. J is TRBJ2-1 and V is TRBV20-1; 11 nucleotides match TRBD2. Trimming at V came to 0 bases and at J to 8 bases, leaving 9 bases not matched to a gene. The germline CDR1 and CDR2 sequences are DFQATT and SNEGSKA (reference sequence). CDR3 length equals 16 residues. The CDR3 loop reads CSARDLGSGGVDEQFF. Here the CDR3 DNA reads TGCAGTGCTAGAGATCTCGGTAGCGGGGGGGTCGATGAGCAGTTCTTC.

There are many counts of this clonotype. The V call is TRBV7-2, the J call TRBJ2-2; either TRBD1 or TRBD2 may supply D (5 bases each). Germline CDR1 SGHTA, CDR2 FQGNSA. Trimming took 5 bases from V and 5 from J, leaving 12 bases between them. The CDR3 has 14 residues. The CDR3 reads CASSPTGLTGELFF. The CDR3 nucleotides are TGTGCCAGCAGCCCGACGGGGCTAACCGGGGAGCTGTTTTTT. The whole variable domain, remainder taken from reference TRBV7-2 and TRBJ2-2, is GAGVSQSPSNKVTEKGKDVELRCDPISGHTALYWYRQSLGQGLEFLIYFQGNSAPDKSGLPSDRFSAERTGGSVSTLTIQRTQQEDSAVYLCASSPTGLTGELFFGEGSRLTVL.

The V gene is TRBV7-9, the J gene TRBJ2-5, with 7 bases lining up with TRBD1. V shed 5 bases and J 2 bases; nucleotides not matched to a gene: 5. CDR3 length: 14 residues. Looked up from germline, CDR1 is SEHNR and CDR2 is FQNEAQ (reference sequence). The CDR3 region has the DNA TGTGCCAGCAGCCAAGACAGGGAACAAGAGACCCAGTACTTC. This sequence encodes CASSQDREQETQYF.

Many counts were recorded for this clonotype. J is TRBJ1-4 and V is TRBV27, with a possible D match to TRBD1 (6 bases). Per the germline V gene, CDR1 is MNHEY and CDR2 is SMNVEV (reference sequence). The V end was cut by 5 bases, the J end by 4 bases, with 14 bases between. The length of the CDR3 is 15 residues. The CDR3 here is CASSPLTGINEKLFF. CDR3 bases: TGTGCCAGCAGTCCCCTGACAGGCATTAATGAAAAACTGTTTTTT.

This clonotype was observed a few times. This chain joins TRBV18 and TRBJ2-1; TRBD2 aligns across 13 bases. The CDR3 contains 17 residues. The trim removed 1 base at V and 7 bases at J, leaving 7 bases unmatched. Germline CDR1 and CDR2: KGHSH and LQKENI. CDR3 nucleotide sequence: TGTGCCAGCTCACCACAAGGTGGACTAGCGGGGGTAAATGAGCAGTTCTTC. Protein product: CASSPQGGLAGVNEQFF.

The table lists this clonotype with a few counts. The chain uses TRBV12-3 or TRBV12-4 and TRBJ1-6; TRBD1 aligns across 9 bases. The ends lost 2 bases at V and 10 bases at J; junction bases unmatched: 6. The length of the CDR3 is 15 residues. The CDR3 nucleotides read TGTGCCAGCAGTTTAAGACGGACAGGGGCCTCACCCCTCCACTTT. Residues: CASSLRRTGASPLHF.

This clonotype counts as medium-sized. V is TRBV28 and J is TRBJ1-1; D is undetermined. The CDR3 runs to 14 residues. With 8 bases removed from V and 6 bases from J, the gap between germline ends came to 19 bases. Germline V lookup: CDR1 MDHEN, CDR2 SYDVKM. The CDR3 sequence is CASEPPDLQAEAFF. In DNA form, the CDR3 reads TGTGCCAGCGAACCCCCCGACCTGCAGGCTGAAGCTTTCTTT. Full variable domain (outside the CDR3, taken from reference TRBV28 and TRBJ1-1): DVKVTQSSRYLVKRTGEKVFLECVQDMDHENMFWYRQDPGLGLRLIYFSYDVKMKEKGDIPEGYSVSREKKERFSLILESASTNQTSMYLCASEPPDLQAEAFFGQGTRLTVV.

This clonotype showed up many times. The V call is TRBV7-8, the J call TRBJ2-5; D unresolved. The germline gives CDR1 SGHVS, CDR2 FQNEAQ. The CDR3 has 12 residues. V lost 2 bases and J lost 5, with 6 bases in between. CDR3 in amino acids: CASSLYGETQYF. CDR3 DNA sequence: TGTGCCAGCAGCTTATACGGGGAGACCCAGTACTTC.

The chain joins TRBV7-3 to TRBJ2-2; 14 positions agree with TRBD2. The junction had 3 bases not matched to a gene; V was cut back by 3 bases and J by 6 bases. The CDR3 is 16 residues long. The germline V gene has CDR1 SGHTA and CDR2 FQGTGA. In nucleotides, the CDR3 is TGTGCCAGCAGCTTGGGACTAGCGGGGGCCTCCGGGGAGCTGTTTTTT. This gives the protein CASSLGLAGASGELFF.

The chain couples TRBV7-3 to TRBJ2-3; 8 bases are shared with TRBD2. The CDR3 totals 16 residues. V trimming: 4 bases; J trimming: 2 bases; junction bases outside the gene matches: 8. The germline V gene has CDR1 SGHTA and CDR2 FQGTGA. CDR3 sequence: CASSSYGGAATDTQYF. In nucleotides, the CDR3 is TGTGCCAGCAGCTCATACGGGGGGGCCGCCACAGATACGCAGTATTTT.